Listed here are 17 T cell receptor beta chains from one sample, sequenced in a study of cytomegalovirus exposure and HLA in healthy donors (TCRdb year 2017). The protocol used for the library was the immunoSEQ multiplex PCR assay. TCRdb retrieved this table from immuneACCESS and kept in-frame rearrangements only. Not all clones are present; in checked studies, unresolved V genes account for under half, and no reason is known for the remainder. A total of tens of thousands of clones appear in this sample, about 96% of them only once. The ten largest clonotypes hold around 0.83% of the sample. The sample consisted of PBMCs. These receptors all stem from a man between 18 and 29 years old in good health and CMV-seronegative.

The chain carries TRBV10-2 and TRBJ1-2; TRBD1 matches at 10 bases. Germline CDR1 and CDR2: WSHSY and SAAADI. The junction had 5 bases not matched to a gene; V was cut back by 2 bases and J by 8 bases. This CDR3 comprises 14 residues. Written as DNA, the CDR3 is TGCGCCAGCAGTGAGGGGACAGGGGCAGAAGGCTACACCTTC. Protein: CASSEGTGAEGYTF.

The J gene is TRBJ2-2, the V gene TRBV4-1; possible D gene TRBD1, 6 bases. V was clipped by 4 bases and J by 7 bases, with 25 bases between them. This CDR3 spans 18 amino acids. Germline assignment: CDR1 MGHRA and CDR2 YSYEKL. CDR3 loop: CASSPRPEQGPGGGELFF. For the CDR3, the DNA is TGCGCCAGCAGCCCACGCCCTGAACAGGGACCGGGTGGCGGGGAGCTGTTTTTT.

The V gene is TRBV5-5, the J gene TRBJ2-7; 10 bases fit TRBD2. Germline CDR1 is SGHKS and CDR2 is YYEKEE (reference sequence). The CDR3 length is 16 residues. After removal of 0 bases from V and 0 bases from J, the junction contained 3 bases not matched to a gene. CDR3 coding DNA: TGTGCCAGCAGCTTGGTGCTAGCGGGAGCCTCCTACGAGCAGTACTTC. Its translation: CASSLVLAGASYEQYF.

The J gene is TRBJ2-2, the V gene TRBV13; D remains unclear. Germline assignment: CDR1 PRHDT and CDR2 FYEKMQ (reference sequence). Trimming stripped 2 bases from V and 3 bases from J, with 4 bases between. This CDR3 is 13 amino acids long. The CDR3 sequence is CASSLSDTGELFF. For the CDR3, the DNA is TGTGCCAGCAGCTTATCGGACACCGGGGAGCTGTTTTTT. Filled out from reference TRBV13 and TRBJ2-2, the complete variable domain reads AAGVIQSPRHLIKEKRETATLKCYPIPRHDTVYWYQQGPGQDPQFLISFYEKMQSDKGSIPDRFSAQQFSDYHSELNMSSLELGDSALYFCASSLSDTGELFFGEGSRLTVL.

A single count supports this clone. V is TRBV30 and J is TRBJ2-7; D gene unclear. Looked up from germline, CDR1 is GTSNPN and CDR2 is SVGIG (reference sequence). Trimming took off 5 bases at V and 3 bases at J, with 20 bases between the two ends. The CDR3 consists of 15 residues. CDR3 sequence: CAWLGLSQDGYEQYF. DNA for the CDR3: TGTGCCTGGTTGGGCCTTTCGCAAGATGGCTACGAGCAGTACTTC. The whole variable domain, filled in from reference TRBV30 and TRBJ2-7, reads SQTIHQWPATLVQPVGSPLSLECTVEGTSNPNLYWYRQAAGRGLQLLFYSVGIGQISSEVPQNLSASRPQDRQFILSSKKLLLSDSGFYLCAWLGLSQDGYEQYFGPGTRLTVT.

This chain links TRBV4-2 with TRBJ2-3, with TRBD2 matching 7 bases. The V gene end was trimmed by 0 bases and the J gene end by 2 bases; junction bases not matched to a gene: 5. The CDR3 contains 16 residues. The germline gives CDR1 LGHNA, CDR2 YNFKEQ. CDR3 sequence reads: CASSQEASGFTDTQYF. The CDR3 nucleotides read TGTGCCAGCAGCCAAGAGGCTAGCGGTTTCACAGATACGCAGTATTTT.

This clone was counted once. As DNA, the CDR3 is TGTGCCAGCAGCGTAGAGGGGGTTCGCTCACCCCTCCACTTT. Protein product: CASSVEGVRSPLHF. The chain employs TRBV9 and TRBJ1-6; TRBD1 might be the D (6 bases). V was shortened by 0 bases and J by 10 bases, with 11 bases between the two germline ends. CDR1 is SGDLS and CDR2 is YYNGEE in the germline V gene. The CDR3 spans 14 residues.

This CDR3 reads CASRSSGLDQETQYF. In DNA form, the CDR3 reads TGTGCCAGCAGATCTAGCGGGCTAGACCAAGAGACCCAGTACTTC. The rearrangement joins TRBV28 to TRBJ2-5; 8 nucleotides line up with TRBD2. The V gene end was trimmed by 6 bases and the J gene end by 0 bases; junction bases not matched to a gene: 6. The germline V gene has CDR1 MDHEN and CDR2 SYDVKM. The CDR3 is 15 residues long.

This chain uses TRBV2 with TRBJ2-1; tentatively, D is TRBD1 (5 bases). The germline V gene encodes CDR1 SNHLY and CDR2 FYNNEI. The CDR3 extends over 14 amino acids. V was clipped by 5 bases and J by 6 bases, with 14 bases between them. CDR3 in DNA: TGTGCCAGCAGTACAGGTAGTCGCCGCAATGAGCAGTTCTTC. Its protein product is CASSTGSRRNEQFF.

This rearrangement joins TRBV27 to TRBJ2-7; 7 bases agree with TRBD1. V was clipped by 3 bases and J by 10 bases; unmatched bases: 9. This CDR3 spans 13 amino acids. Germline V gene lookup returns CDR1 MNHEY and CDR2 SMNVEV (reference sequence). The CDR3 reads CASSLVRQGRQYF. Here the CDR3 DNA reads TGTGCCAGCAGTTTGGTCCGACAGGGCCGACAGTACTTC.

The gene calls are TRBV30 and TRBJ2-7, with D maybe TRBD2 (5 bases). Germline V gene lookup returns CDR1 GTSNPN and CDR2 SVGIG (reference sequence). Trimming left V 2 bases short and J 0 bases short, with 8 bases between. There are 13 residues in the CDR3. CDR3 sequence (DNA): TGTGCCTGGAGTCCCGGGGTCTCCTACGAGCAGTACTTC. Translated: CAWSPGVSYEQYF.

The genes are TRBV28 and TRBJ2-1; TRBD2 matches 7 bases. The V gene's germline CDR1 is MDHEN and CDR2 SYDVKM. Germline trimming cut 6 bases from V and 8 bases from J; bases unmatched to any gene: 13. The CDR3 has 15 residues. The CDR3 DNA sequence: TGTGCCAGCAGCCTAACCGGGACTAACGCCCATGAGCAGTTCTTC. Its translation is CASSLTGTNAHEQFF. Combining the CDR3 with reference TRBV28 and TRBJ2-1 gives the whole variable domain DVKVTQSSRYLVKRTGEKVFLECVQDMDHENMFWYRQDPGLGLRLIYFSYDVKMKEKGDIPEGYSVSREKKERFSLILESASTNQTSMYLCASSLTGTNAHEQFFGPGTRLTVL.

The CDR3, as DNA: TGCGCCAGCAGCAGGGGAGGGGATCAGCCCCAGCATTTT. Encoded protein: CASSRGGDQPQHF. The chain employs TRBV4-1 and TRBJ1-5; TRBD1 might be the D (5 bases). The CDR3 has 13 amino acids. V was shortened by 5 bases and J by 5 bases, with 10 bases between the two germline ends. Germline assignment: CDR1 MGHRA and CDR2 YSYEKL.

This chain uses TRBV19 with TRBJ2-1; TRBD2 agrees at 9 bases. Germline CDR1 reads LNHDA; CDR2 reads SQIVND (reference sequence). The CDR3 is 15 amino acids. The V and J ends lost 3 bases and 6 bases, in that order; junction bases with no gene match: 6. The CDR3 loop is CASSIVAGGVNEQFF. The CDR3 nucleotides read TGTGCCAGTAGTATTGTCGCGGGAGGGGTCAATGAGCAGTTCTTC. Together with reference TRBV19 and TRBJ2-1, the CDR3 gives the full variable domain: DGGITQSPKYLFRKEGQNVTLSCEQNLNHDAMYWYRQDPGQGLRLIYYSQIVNDFQKGDIAEGYSVSREKKESFPLTVTSAQKNPTAFYLCASSIVAGGVNEQFFGPGTRLTVL.

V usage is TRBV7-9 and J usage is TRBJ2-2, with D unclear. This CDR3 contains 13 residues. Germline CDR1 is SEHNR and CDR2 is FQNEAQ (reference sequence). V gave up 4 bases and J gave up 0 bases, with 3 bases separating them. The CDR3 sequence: CASSSSNTGELFF. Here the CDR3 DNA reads TGTGCCAGCAGCTCCTCGAACACCGGGGAGCTGTTTTTT.

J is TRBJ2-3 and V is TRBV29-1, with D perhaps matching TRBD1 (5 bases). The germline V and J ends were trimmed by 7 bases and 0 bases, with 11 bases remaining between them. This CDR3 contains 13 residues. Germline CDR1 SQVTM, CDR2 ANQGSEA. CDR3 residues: CSAAPGSTDTQYF. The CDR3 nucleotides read TGCAGCGCAGCTCCAGGGAGCACAGATACGCAGTATTTT.

CDR3 sequence (DNA): TGTGCCAGCAGCGTCTCGGGGGGCATCGGGGAGCTGTTTTTT. Protein: CASSVSGGIGELFF. The chain combines TRBV9 with TRBJ2-2, with D maybe TRBD2 (7 bases). V was cut by 2 bases and J by 7 bases, with 12 bases left in between. The CDR3 sequence is 14 residues long. Per the germline V gene, CDR1 is SGDLS and CDR2 is YYNGEE.